Included here is one T cell receptor (beta chain) sequence, with context. The target antigen is unknown. CDR3 length equals 13 residues. CDR1 is SGHDN and CDR2 is FVKESK in the germline V gene. V lost 9 bases and J lost 8; bases outside the gene matches: 12. The library targeted TCRbeta and was prepared with unique molecular identifiers. Each CDR3 protein gets one entry after TCRdb re-called the PCR reads with MiXCR. The table includes approximately 520,000 distinct CDR3 sequences, 11% detected once. The sample comes from a study of T-cell reconstitution after alpha-beta-depleted transplantation in children. Study-level points and caveats: The origin of alpha-beta T cells about two months after transplant was reportedly several hundred expanded graft clones. From newly produced T cells came most of the T-cell counts and diversity one year after transplant.

The chain recombines TRBV14 with TRBJ1-1; 7 bases line up with TRBD1. The input for sequencing was PBMCs, mostly from graft donor cells, taken 180 days after TCRalphabeta/CD19-depleted stem cell transplant. This TCR was recovered from a female patient between 2 and 15 years old who had a stem cell transplant for aplastic anemia, so the T cells may come from the graft donor. This CDR3 is CASRQGQTLEAFF. CDR3 nucleotide sequence: TGTGCCAGTCGACAGGGACAGACTCTAGAAGCTTTCTTT.